This TCR beta chain was retrieved from a study of T cells in localized non-small cell lung cancer. Whole-study findings and limits: Heterogeneity within the tumor remains possible, as just one region underwent sequencing. Median detection of top 100 tumor clones in adjacent lung was 55 to 60 clones.

Notes on this clone: The antigen is not known.

Clones were sequenced by immunoSEQ multiplex PCR, and TCRdb holds only the in-frame ones, with some missing. In the table there are around 79,000 clones, about 78% of which are singletons. Sample: PBMCs, taken before any cancer treatment. The origin of this receptor is a man aged 40 to 70 with stage II squamous cell lung carcinoma.

The CDR3 region has the DNA TGTGCCAGCTCCCAAGGGGTGGCTAATGAAAAACTGTTTTTT. It translates to CASSQGVANEKLFF. The rearrangement links TRBV18 to TRBJ1-4, with D perhaps matching TRBD1 (5 bases). There are 14 residues in the CDR3. The ends were cut back, 6 bases at V and 3 bases at J, with 11 bases in the middle. Germline V gene sequence: CDR1 KGHSH, CDR2 LQKENI.